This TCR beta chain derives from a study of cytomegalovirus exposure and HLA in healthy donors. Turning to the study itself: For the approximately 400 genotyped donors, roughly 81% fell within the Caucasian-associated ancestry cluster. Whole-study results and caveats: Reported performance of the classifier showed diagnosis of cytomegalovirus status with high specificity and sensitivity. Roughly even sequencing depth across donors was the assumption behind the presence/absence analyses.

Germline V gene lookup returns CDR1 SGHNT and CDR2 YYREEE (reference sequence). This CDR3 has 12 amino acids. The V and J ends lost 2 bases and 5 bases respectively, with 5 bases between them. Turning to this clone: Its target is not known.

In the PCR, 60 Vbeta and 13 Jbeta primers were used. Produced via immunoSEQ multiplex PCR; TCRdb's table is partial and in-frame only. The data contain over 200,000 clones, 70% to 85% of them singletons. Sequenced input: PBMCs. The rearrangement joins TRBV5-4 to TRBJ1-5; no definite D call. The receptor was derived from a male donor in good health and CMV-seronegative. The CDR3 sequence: CASSLLDQPQHF. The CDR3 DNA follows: TGTGCCAGCAGCTTACTTGATCAGCCCCAGCATTTT.